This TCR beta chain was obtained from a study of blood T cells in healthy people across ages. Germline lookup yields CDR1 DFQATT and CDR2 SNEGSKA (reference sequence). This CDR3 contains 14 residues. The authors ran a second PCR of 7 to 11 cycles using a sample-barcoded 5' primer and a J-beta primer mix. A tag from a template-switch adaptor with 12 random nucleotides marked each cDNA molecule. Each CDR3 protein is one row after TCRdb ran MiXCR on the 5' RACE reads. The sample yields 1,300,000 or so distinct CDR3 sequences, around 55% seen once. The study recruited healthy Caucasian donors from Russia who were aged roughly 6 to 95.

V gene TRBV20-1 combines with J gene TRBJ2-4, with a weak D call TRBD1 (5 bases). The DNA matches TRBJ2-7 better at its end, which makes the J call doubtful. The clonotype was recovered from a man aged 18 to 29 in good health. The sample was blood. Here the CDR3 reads CSARDLQGWHEQYF. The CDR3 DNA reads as TGCAGTGCTAGAGATCTGCAGGGCTGGCACGAGCAGTACTTC.